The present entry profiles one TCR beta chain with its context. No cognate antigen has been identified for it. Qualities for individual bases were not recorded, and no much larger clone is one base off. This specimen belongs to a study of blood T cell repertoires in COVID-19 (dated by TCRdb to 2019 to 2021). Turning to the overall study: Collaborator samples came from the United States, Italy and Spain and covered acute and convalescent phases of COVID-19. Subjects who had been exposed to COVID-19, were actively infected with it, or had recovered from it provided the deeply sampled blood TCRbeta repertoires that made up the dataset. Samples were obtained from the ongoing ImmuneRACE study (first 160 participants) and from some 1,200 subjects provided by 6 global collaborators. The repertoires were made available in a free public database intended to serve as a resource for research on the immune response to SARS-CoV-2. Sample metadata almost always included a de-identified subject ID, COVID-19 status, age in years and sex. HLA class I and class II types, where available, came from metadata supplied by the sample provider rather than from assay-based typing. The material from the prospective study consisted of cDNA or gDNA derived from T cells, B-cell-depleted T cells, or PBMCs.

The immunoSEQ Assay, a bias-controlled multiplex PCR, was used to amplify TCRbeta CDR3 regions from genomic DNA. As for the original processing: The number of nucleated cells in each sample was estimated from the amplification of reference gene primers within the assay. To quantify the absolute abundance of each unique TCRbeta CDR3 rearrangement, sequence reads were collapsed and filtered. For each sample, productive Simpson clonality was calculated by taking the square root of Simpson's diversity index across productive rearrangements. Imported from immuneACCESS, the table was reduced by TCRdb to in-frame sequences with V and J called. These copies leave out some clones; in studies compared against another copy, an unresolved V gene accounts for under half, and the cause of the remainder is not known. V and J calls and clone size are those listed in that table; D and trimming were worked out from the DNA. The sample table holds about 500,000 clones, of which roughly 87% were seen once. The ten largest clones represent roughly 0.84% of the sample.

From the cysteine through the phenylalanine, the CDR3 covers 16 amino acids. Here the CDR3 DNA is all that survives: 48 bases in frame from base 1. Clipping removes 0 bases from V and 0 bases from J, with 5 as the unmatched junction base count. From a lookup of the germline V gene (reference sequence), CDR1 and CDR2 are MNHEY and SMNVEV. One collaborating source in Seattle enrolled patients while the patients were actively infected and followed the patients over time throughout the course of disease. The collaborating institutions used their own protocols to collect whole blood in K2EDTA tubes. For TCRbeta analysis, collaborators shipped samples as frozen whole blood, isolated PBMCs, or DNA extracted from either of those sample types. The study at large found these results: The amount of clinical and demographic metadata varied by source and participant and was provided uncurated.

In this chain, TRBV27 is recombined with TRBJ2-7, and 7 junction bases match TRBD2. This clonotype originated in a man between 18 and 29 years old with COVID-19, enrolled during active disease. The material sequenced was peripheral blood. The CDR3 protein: CASSLSGGWSSYEQYF. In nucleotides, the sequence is TGTGCCAGCAGTTTATCGGGAGGGTGGAGCTCCTACGAGCAGTACTTC.